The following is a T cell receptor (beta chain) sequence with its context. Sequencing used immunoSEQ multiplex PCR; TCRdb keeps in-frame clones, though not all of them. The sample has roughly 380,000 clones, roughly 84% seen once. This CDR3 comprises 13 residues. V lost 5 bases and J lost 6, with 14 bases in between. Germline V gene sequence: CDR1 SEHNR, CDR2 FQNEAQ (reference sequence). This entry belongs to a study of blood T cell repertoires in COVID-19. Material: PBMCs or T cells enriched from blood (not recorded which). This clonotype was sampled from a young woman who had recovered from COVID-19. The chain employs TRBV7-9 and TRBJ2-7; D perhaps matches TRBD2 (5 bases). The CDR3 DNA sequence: TGTGCCAGCAGCCAGGTGGGAGAGGGCGAGCAGTACTTC. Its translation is CASSQVGEGEQYF. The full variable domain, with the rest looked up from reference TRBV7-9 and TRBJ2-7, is DTGVSQNPRHKITKRGQNVTFRCDPISEHNRLYWYRQTLGQGPEFLTYFQNEAQLEKSRLLSDRFSAERPKGSFSTLEIQRTEQGDSAMYLCASSQVGEGEQYFGPGTRLTVT.